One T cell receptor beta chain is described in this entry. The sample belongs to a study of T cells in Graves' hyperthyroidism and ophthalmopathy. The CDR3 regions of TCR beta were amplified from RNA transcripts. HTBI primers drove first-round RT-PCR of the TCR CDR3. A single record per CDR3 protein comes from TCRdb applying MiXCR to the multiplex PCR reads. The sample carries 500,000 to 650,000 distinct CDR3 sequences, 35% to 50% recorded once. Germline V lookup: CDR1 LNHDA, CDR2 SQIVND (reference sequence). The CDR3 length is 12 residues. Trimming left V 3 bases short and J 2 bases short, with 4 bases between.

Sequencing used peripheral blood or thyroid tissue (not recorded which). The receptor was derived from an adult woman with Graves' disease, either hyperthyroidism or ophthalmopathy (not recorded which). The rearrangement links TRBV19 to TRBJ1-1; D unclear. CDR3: CASSIYNTEAFF. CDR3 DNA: TGTGCCAGTAGTATCTACAACACTGAAGCTTTCTTT.